These T cell receptor beta chains were read from a single sample in a study of blood T cell repertoires in COVID-19. Sequencing used immunoSEQ multiplex PCR; TCRdb keeps in-frame clones, though not all of them. The repertoire holds 200,000 to 250,000 clones, with roughly 83% as singletons. Sequences were obtained from peripheral blood. These receptors all stem from a woman in her forties or fifties with acute or convalescent COVID-19. Both conserved end residues are part of each CDR3. The order of the fields is D gene, clone size, J gene, V gene, CDR3 DNA, CDR3 protein. A D gene is named only where the DNA matches it firmly. Clone size is stated in some rows and not others, as once, few, many or a class when expanded.

NA,few,TRBJ1-1,TRBV28,TGTGCCAGCAGTTTAGCTCGGGCAGGGACTGAAGCTTTCTTT,CASSLARAGTEAFF
NA,NA,TRBJ2-1,TRBV5-1,TGCGCCAGCAGCTTGGATACAGGATACAATGAGCAGTTCTTC,CASSLDTGYNEQFF
TRBD2,NA,TRBJ2-3,TRBV11-3,TGTGCCAGCAGCCGCAGCGGCGCGAGCGGGGGGGCCTTTACGCAGTATTTT,CASSRSGASGGAFTQYF
TRBD1,NA,TRBJ2-5,TRBV5-6,TGTGCCAGCAGCTTGGTGGCAGGGGGCGCGAAGACCCAGTACTTC,CASSLVAGGAKTQYF
NA,few,TRBJ1-1,TRBV11-3,TGTGCCAGCAGCTACTACCCTGACAGGATCCTGGCTTTCTTT,CASSYYPDRILAFF
TRBD2,NA,TRBJ2-7,TRBV3-1/TRBV3-2,TGTGCCAGCAGCCTCCGGGGGAGCGGGAGTTACGAGCAGTACTTC,CASSLRGSGSYEQYF
NA,few,TRBJ2-5,TRBV20-1,TGCAGTGCTCTAGGAGGGACCCAGTACTTC,CSALGGTQYF
TRBD2,NA,TRBJ2-1,TRBV19,TGTGCCAGTAGTAGACTAGCGGGGGCCAATGAGCAGTTCTTC,CASSRLAGANEQFF
NA,NA,TRBJ1-2,TRBV25-1,TGTGCCAGCAGTGAATTCGGGGGGGCGAATGGCTACACCTTC,CASSEFGGANGYTF
NA,NA,TRBJ2-1,TRBV6-1,TGTGCCAGCAGTGAAGTCCAAGGAGATGAGCAGTTCTTC,CASSEVQGDEQFF
TRBD1,NA,TRBJ2-5,TRBV5-6,TGTGCCAGCAGGATGGGACAGGGATTAGAGACCCAGTACTTC,CASRMGQGLETQYF
NA,NA,TRBJ2-3,TRBV3-1/TRBV3-2,TGTGCCAGCAGCCAAAACTCCCTACTCACAGATACGCAGTATTTT,CASSQNSLLTDTQYF
TRBD2,NA,TRBJ2-2,TRBV5-1,TGCGCCAGCAGCCTCGCCTCCTCTAGCGGGGGGCGCCGGGAGCTGTTTTTT,CASSLASSSGGRRELFF
NA,NA,TRBJ1-1,TRBV19,TGTGCCAGTAGTATATCACACGGGACTGAAGCTTTCTTT,CASSISHGTEAFF
NA,few,TRBJ1-1,TRBV18,TGTGCCAGCTCACCAACGACAGGCGCAATAGAAGCTTTCTTT,CASSPTTGAIEAFF
TRBD1,NA,TRBJ2-3,TRBV25-1,TGTGCCAGCAGCGATATGACAGGGCCCCGGACAGATACGCAGTATTTT,CASSDMTGPRTDTQYF
NA,NA,TRBJ2-2,TRBV5-1,TGCGCCAGCAGCCCGGGGGAAGGTCGCACCGGGGAGCTGTTTTTT,CASSPGEGRTGELFF
TRBD1,NA,TRBJ1-4,TRBV18,TGTGCCAGCTCACCACCGGGACAGACTGAAAAACTGTTTTTT,CASSPPGQTEKLFF
TRBD1,NA,TRBJ1-4,TRBV5-4,TGTGCCAGCAGTGAGCGGGACAGGGGATTTGGAAGTGAAAAACTGTTTTTT,CASSERDRGFGSEKLFF
TRBD2,NA,TRBJ2-1,TRBV7-2,TGTGCCAGCAGCTTAGGATTTCTGGCGGGAGGGTACAATGAGCAGTTCTTC,CASSLGFLAGGYNEQFF
TRBD2,NA,TRBJ2-1,TRBV27,TGTGCCAGCAGTCCTCCGCTAAGACTAGCGGGGGATAATGAGCAGTTCTTC,CASSPPLRLAGDNEQFF
NA,few,TRBJ1-5,TRBV1,TGCACCAGCAGCCAAAGAGGAGGGGGCAAGCAGCCCCAGCATTTT,CTSSQRGGGKQPQHF
TRBD1,once,TRBJ2-2,TRBV7-6,TGTGCCAGCAGTCGACAGGGAACCGGGGAGCTGTTTTTT,CASSRQGTGELFF
NA,NA,TRBJ1-2,TRBV3-1/TRBV3-2,TGTGCCAGCAGCCATACAGGGAACGAAGGCTACACCTTC,CASSHTGNEGYTF
TRBD1,NA,TRBJ1-3,TRBV6-1,TGTGCCAGCAGTGAAGGGATTGGGACAGGGTACGGAAACACCATATATTTT,CASSEGIGTGYGNTIYF
NA,NA,TRBJ1-1,TRBV2,TGTGCCAGCAGTGGCACAGGGACCGCTGAAGCTTTCTTT,CASSGTGTAEAFF
NA,NA,TRBJ1-1,TRBV7-9,TGTGCCAGCAGCTTACGGGGGAACACTGAAGCTTTCTTT,CASSLRGNTEAFF
NA,NA,TRBJ1-5,TRBV5-1,TGCGCCAGCAGCCCAGGGGAAAGCGGTCAGCCCCAGCATTTT,CASSPGESGQPQHF
NA,NA,TRBJ2-1,TRBV9,TGTGCCAGCAGCTATTGGACAGCCTACAATGAGCAGTTCTTC,CASSYWTAYNEQFF
TRBD2,NA,TRBJ2-3,TRBV7-9,TGTGCCAGCAGCCAAGGACTAGCGGCTACAGATACGCAGTATTTT,CASSQGLAATDTQYF
NA,NA,TRBJ1-4,TRBV27,TGTGCCAGCAGACATGCAACTAATGAAAAACTGTTTTTT,CASRHATNEKLFF
NA,NA,TRBJ2-2,TRBV28,TGTGCCAGCAGTTTAAAAGCTGTAGGGGAGCTGTTTTTT,CASSLKAVGELFF